These 3 T cell receptor beta chains were sequenced from one sample in a study of cytotoxic CD8 clonotypes in ibrutinib-treated CLL. Sequencing was performed with immunoSEQ multiplex PCR; in TCRdb, only in-frame clones are kept and a portion is missing. Of roughly 97,000 clones detected, around 80% appear once; the ten largest clones hold 25% to 40%. The sequences come from PBMCs, collected after 12 months of ibrutinib treatment. These receptors all stem from a human donor with chronic lymphocytic leukemia.

V and J are TRBV5-1 and TRBJ2-7; D unresolved. This CDR3 contains 15 residues. V lost 1 base to trimming and J lost 0 bases, with 11 bases between them. Germline V gives CDR1 SGHRS, CDR2 YFSETQ. CDR3 region: CASSLPSLSSYEQYF. CDR3 coding DNA: TGCGCCAGCAGCTTGCCCTCGTTGAGCTCCTACGAGCAGTACTTC.

The chain recombines TRBV9 with TRBJ1-4; D unclear. The V gene's germline CDR1 is SGDLS and CDR2 YYNGEE. The V and J ends lost 3 bases and 0 bases respectively, with 9 bases between them. The CDR3 loop spans 15 amino acids. Here the CDR3 reads CASSASGATNEKLFF. The DNA of the CDR3 is TGTGCCAGCAGCGCTTCGGGAGCAACTAATGAAAAACTGTTTTTT.

There are many counts of this clone. This chain connects TRBV10-3 to TRBJ1-1, with 7 bases lining up with TRBD1. The V gene end was trimmed by 6 bases and the J gene end by 3 bases; junction bases not matched to a gene: 4. The CDR3 is made up of 13 amino acids. Germline V CDR1 and CDR2: ENHRY, SYGVKD. CDR3 in DNA: TGTGCCATCAGCCTGACAGGGTACACTGAAGCTTTCTTT. Translated, it gives CAISLTGYTEAFF.